Listed below are T cell receptor beta chains from one sample, sequenced in a study of shared clonotypes between healthy human individuals. TCRdb's table, derived via immunoSEQ multiplex PCR, lists solely in-frame clones and lacks some. The sample carries just over 2,000,000 clones, 95% recorded once. Sequencing used naive CD4+ T cells sorted from blood. All receptors come from a man aged 18-30 years in good health. Both conserved end residues are part of each CDR3. A D gene is named only where the DNA matches it firmly. Some rows mark clone size as missing; the rest say once, few, many or name a class of expanded clone.

V	size	D	J	DNA	CDR3
TRBV25-1	.	.	TRBJ1-1	TGTGCCAGCACCCCACAGGCGGGGACTGAAGCTTTCTTT	CASTPQAGTEAFF
TRBV5-1	.	.	TRBJ2-7	TGCGCCAGCAGCCCCCAAGCTGGGGTCCCGGGATACGAGCAGTACTTC	CASSPQAGVPGYEQYF
TRBV19	.	TRBD2	TRBJ2-1	TGTGCCAGTAGTATAGTTAGAACTAGCGGGAGTTACAATGAGCAGTTCTTC	CASSIVRTSGSYNEQFF
TRBV25-1	once	.	TRBJ1-5	TGTGCCAGCAGTGACTCCGGACAACTTAATCAGCCCCAGCATTTT	CASSDSGQLNQPQHF
TRBV6-6	.	TRBD1	TRBJ1-6	TGTGCCAGCACAAAACCCCCGGGACAGGATTCACCCCTCCACTTT	CASTKPPGQDSPLHF
TRBV30	.	.	TRBJ2-5	TGTGCCTGGAGTGTGGGGCAAGAGACCCAGTACTTC	CAWSVGQETQYF
TRBV19	.	TRBD2	TRBJ2-1	TGTGCCAGTAGTATCGGCGGGAGGGCCAATGAGCAGTTCTTC	CASSIGGRANEQFF
TRBV27	.	.	TRBJ2-7	TGTGCCAGCAGCCGAGGAGCAGGATACGAGCAGTACTTC	CASSRGAGYEQYF
TRBV18	.	TRBD1	TRBJ1-5	TGTGCCAGCTCACCACTTGGGACAGGCGGCAATCAGCCCCAGCATTTT	CASSPLGTGGNQPQHF
TRBV28	.	.	TRBJ1-3	TGTGCCAGCAGTTTCCGTGGGAACACCATATATTTT	CASSFRGNTIYF
TRBV30	once	.	TRBJ1-2	TGTGCCTGGAGTGCCGGACAAGGGATCAACTATGGCTACACCTTC	CAWSAGQGINYGYTF
TRBV4-2	.	TRBD2	TRBJ2-3	TGTGCCAGCAGCCAGGAGACTAGCGGACGCACAGATACGCAGTATTTT	CASSQETSGRTDTQYF
TRBV6-1	.	.	TRBJ2-2	TGTGCCAGCAGAGGAGCCGTCGAGGTGGCGGAGCTGTTTTTT	CASRGAVEVAELFF
TRBV19	.	.	TRBJ2-2	TGTGCCAGTAGTTATGGCCCTAACACCGGGGAGCTGTTTTTT	CASSYGPNTGELFF
TRBV30	.	.	TRBJ2-7	TGTGCCTGGTCCCACGGCACCGAGCAGTACTTC	CAWSHGTEQYF
TRBV9	.	.	TRBJ1-1	TGTGCCAGCAGCCCGCAATCCCGGGACGGAAACACTGAAGCTTTCTTT	CASSPQSRDGNTEAFF
TRBV5-4	.	TRBD1	TRBJ1-1	TGTGCCAGCAGCTCCGTGGGGACAGGGAACACTGAAGCTTTCTTT	CASSSVGTGNTEAFF
TRBV7-2	.	.	TRBJ1-5	TGTGCCAGCAGCTCCGGGAGGGTTCAGCCCCAGCATTTT	CASSSGRVQPQHF
TRBV7-9	.	TRBD1	TRBJ1-1	TGTGCCAGCAGCGCTATCTCAATCCGGGACAGGGCCTTAAACACTGAAGCTTTCTTT	CASSAISIRDRALNTEAFF
TRBV5-4	.	TRBD2	TRBJ2-1	TGTGCCAGCAGCTTGGTTGCTAGCGGGAGGAATGAGCAGTTCTTC	CASSLVASGRNEQFF
TRBV28	.	TRBD2	TRBJ2-3	TGTGCCAGCAGCGGGGGGGGACCGGGCCTCCCAGATACGCAGTATTTT	CASSGGGPGLPDTQYF
TRBV11-3	.	TRBD1	TRBJ2-2	TGTGCCAGCAGTGGGACAGGAGCTTCCGGGGAGCTGTTTTTT	CASSGTGASGELFF
TRBV5-4	.	TRBD1	TRBJ1-1	TGTGCCAGCAGCCTCCGACAGGGCATGAACACTGAAGCTTTCTTT	CASSLRQGMNTEAFF
TRBV14	.	.	TRBJ2-2	TGTGCCAGCAGGTGGGAGCTGTTTTTT	CASRWELFF
TRBV4-1	.	TRBD1	TRBJ1-4	TGCGCCAGCAGCCAAGTAACAGGGGGAGGGAATGAAAAACTGTTTTTT	CASSQVTGGGNEKLFF
TRBV7-2	.	.	TRBJ1-1	TGTGCCAGCAGCTTAGTCGGCACGGGGGGGCTTGAAGCTTTCTTT	CASSLVGTGGLEAFF
TRBV2	.	.	TRBJ1-4	TGTGCCAGCAACCTTCGCGGGGCGGATGAAAAACTGTTTTTT	CASNLRGADEKLFF
TRBV9	once	TRBD1	TRBJ1-6	TGTGCCAGCAGCGTCCGGACAGGGTGGTATTCACCCCTCCACTTT	CASSVRTGWYSPLHF
TRBV5-1	.	.	TRBJ1-1	TGCGCCAGCAGCTTGGAATTGTCACGTGGTGAAGCTTTCTTT	CASSLELSRGEAFF
TRBV30	.	.	TRBJ1-1	TGTGCCTGGAGCCCTACGCGGACTCTCGCTTTCTTT	CAWSPTRTLAFF
TRBV28	.	TRBD1	TRBJ1-4	TGTGCCAGCAACAGGGGTGCAACTAATGAAAAACTGTTTTTT	CASNRGATNEKLFF
TRBV10-3	.	TRBD2	TRBJ2-7	TGTGCCAGTTTCATAGCGGGGGACAAGAGTGAGCAGTACTTC	CASFIAGDKSEQYF
TRBV18	.	TRBD1	TRBJ1-2	TGTGCCAGCTCACAAGGGACAGGGCCTAACTATGGCTACACCTTC	CASSQGTGPNYGYTF
TRBV28	.	.	TRBJ1-2	TGTGCCAGCAGTTTAACCCGATCGTATGGCTACACCTTC	CASSLTRSYGYTF
TRBV9	.	.	TRBJ1-6	TGTGCCAGCAGCGTAGACAAGGATTCACCCCTCCACTTT	CASSVDKDSPLHF
TRBV4-1	.	TRBD1	TRBJ1-5	TGCGCCAGCAGCCAAGAAGGACAGGGTCGGCAGCCCCAGCATTTT	CASSQEGQGRQPQHF
TRBV19	few	.	TRBJ1-4	TGTGCCAGTAGTCCCCAGACTGGAAAACTGTTTTTT	CASSPQTGKLFF
TRBV7-9	.	TRBD1	TRBJ1-5	TGTGCCAGCAGCCACCGGACAGGGGGCGCTGGGGTGGGCAATCAGCCCCAGCATTTT	CASSHRTGGAGVGNQPQHF
TRBV28	once	.	TRBJ2-7	TGTGCCAGCAGTTCGGCGCCCTCCTACGAGCAGTACTTC	CASSSAPSYEQYF
TRBV2	once	TRBD1	TRBJ1-2	TGTGCCAGCAGTCCGGGACAGCCTAACTATGGCTACACCTTC	CASSPGQPNYGYTF
TRBV7-3	.	.	TRBJ2-2	TGTGCCAGCAGCTTAGGGGACATGAACACCGGGGAGCTGTTTTTT	CASSLGDMNTGELFF
TRBV7-2	.	.	TRBJ2-1	TGTGCCAGCAGGGGTGGGGTAGCGCCCTACAATGAGCAGTTCTTC	CASRGGVAPYNEQFF
TRBV5-6	once	TRBD1	TRBJ2-7	TGTGCCAGCAGCCACACAGGGGGGAATATATACGAGCAGTACTTC	CASSHTGGNIYEQYF
TRBV18	.	TRBD2	TRBJ2-2	TGTGCCAGCTCACCTCCTAGCGGGGCCAACACCGGGGAGCTGTTTTTT	CASSPPSGANTGELFF
TRBV5-8	.	.	TRBJ1-1	TGTGCCAGCAGCTTTTTCTTCACAGGCTCCACTGAAGCTTTCTTT	CASSFFFTGSTEAFF
TRBV30	once	.	TRBJ2-1	TGTGCCTGGAGCTTCCGGAGCGGCTGGGATGAGCAGTTCTTC	CAWSFRSGWDEQFF
TRBV7-2	once	.	TRBJ1-1	TGTGCCAGCAGCTATTGGGGCGGAGGGAACACTGAAGCTTTCTTT	CASSYWGGGNTEAFF
TRBV28	.	.	TRBJ2-3	TGTGCCAGCAGTGTCCCTCGTGGGGTTAGCACAGATACGCAGTATTTT	CASSVPRGVSTDTQYF
TRBV6-6	.	.	TRBJ2-7	TGTGCCAGCAGTTCCGTTAGCTCCTACGAGCAGTACTTC	CASSSVSSYEQYF
TRBV5-1	.	.	TRBJ2-3	TGCGCCAGCAGCTTGGGTAGCGGACGGCCAGATACGCAGTATTTT	CASSLGSGRPDTQYF
TRBV7-2	.	.	TRBJ2-7	TGTGCCAGCAGCTTAGTTCAGGGGGAGGCATACGAGCAGTACTTC	CASSLVQGEAYEQYF
TRBV7-2	.	TRBD2	TRBJ2-3	TGTGCCAGCAGCTTAGCGCAAGCGGGAGCGGGAGATACGCAGTATTTT	CASSLAQAGAGDTQYF
TRBV7-9	.	.	TRBJ2-5	TGTGCCAGCAGCTTCAGGGGGGAACAAGAGACCCAGTACTTC	CASSFRGEQETQYF
TRBV15	.	TRBD1	TRBJ2-1	TGTGCCACCAGCACCGAACCTGGGACAGTTTCCTACAATGAGCAGTTCTTC	CATSTEPGTVSYNEQFF
TRBV27	.	.	TRBJ2-3	TGTGCCAGCAGTACTCGACCCACAACAGATACGCAGTATTTT	CASSTRPTTDTQYF
TRBV6-5	.	.	TRBJ2-5	TGTGCCAGCAGTTACTTTCCCGCCCAGGAGGAGACCCAGTACTTC	CASSYFPAQEETQYF
TRBV7-9	.	.	TRBJ2-1	TGTGCCAGCAGCCTCACCTTCCAGGCCAATGAGCAGTTCTTC	CASSLTFQANEQFF
TRBV21-1	.	.	TRBJ2-4	TGTGCCAGCAGCAAAGTGGGGACAGAGTATAAGCTAGCCAAAAACATTCAGTACTTC	CASSKVGTEYKLAKNIQYF